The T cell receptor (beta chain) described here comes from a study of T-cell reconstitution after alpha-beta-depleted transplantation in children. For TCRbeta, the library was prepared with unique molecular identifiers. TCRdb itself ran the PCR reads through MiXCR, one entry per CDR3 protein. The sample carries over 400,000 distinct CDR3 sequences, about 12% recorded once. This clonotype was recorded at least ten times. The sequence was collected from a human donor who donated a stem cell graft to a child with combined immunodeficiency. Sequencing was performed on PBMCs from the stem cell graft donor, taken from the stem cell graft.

The CDR3: CASSLARVYNEQFF. DNA for the CDR3: TGTGCCAGCAGTTTAGCGCGTGTTTACAATGAGCAGTTCTTC. This chain joins TRBV12-3 or TRBV12-4 and TRBJ2-1; no clear D gene. This CDR3 is 14 amino acids long. Trimming removed 0 bases at V and 4 bases at J, with 7 bases between.